This T cell receptor (beta chain) derives from a study of cytomegalovirus exposure and HLA in healthy donors. General study findings and limits: Investigators reported approximately 170 TCR beta chains as tied to cytomegalovirus.

PCR employed 60 Vbeta and 13 Jbeta primers. Profiling relied on immunoSEQ multiplex PCR, and the TCRdb table lists in-frame clones only, not all of them. The table lists around 210,000 clones, 65% to 80% of them singletons, with 1.7% in the top ten. Regarding this clone: Its matching antigen is unknown.

The CDR3 is 14 amino acids. Trimming stripped 5 bases from V and 4 bases from J, with 16 bases between. Germline values: CDR1 SGHKS, CDR2 YYEKEE (reference sequence). The gene calls are TRBV5-5 and TRBJ2-7, with a possible D match to TRBD1 (6 bases). The clonotype originates from a man aged 45-60 years in good health and CMV-seronegative. What was sequenced was PBMCs. CDR3 region: CASRVDRMTYEQYF. Written as DNA, the CDR3 is TGTGCCAGCAGAGTAGACAGGATGACATACGAGCAGTACTTC.